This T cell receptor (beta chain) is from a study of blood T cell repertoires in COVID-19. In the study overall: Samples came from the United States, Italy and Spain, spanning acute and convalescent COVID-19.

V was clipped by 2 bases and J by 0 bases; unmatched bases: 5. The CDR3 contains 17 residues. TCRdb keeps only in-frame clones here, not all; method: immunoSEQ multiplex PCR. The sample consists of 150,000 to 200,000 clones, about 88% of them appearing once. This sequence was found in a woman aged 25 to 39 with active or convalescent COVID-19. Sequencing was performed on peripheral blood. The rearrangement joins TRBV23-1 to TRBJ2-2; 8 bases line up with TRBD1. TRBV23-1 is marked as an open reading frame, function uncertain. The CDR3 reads CASSQSQGASNTGELFF. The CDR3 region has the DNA TGCGCCAGCAGTCAAAGTCAGGGGGCCTCGAACACCGGGGAGCTGTTTTTT.